A selection of T cell receptor beta chains follows, all from one sample in a study of regulatory T cells in long-lasting Graves disease. TCRdb analysed the multiplex PCR reads with MiXCR anew, one entry per CDR3 protein. The sample shows hundreds of thousands of distinct CDR3 sequences, 21% of them seen only once. The sequences come from peripheral blood mononuclear cells (PBMCs), collected when the disease was refractory, from a patient treated with antithyroid drugs. These receptors all come from a female donor with Graves disease. CDR3s include the opening cysteine and the closing phenylalanine or tryptophan. The order of the fields is V gene, clone size, J gene, CDR3 protein. A row's size may be missing; if present it is once, few, many or a size class.

>TRBV27|many|TRBJ2-7
CASSLSGTGGEQYF
>TRBV6-2/TRBV6-3|few|TRBJ2-4
CATSTGLRDIQYF
>TRBV2|many|TRBJ1-6
CASTIQGDSPLHF
>TRBV15|many|TRBJ2-7
CATGDGGGYEQYF
>TRBV19|-|TRBJ1-1
CASKDRTFTEAFF
>TRBV5-6|many|TRBJ2-2
CASSRWTSGRVVSGELFF
>TRBV19|few|TRBJ1-5
CASNILTQGQPQHF
>TRBV12-3/TRBV12-4|-|TRBJ2-1
CASSRRLASNEQFF
>TRBV6-1|few|TRBJ1-1
CASQEVERMNTEAFF
>TRBV7-9|many|TRBJ2-7
CASSFGGSGYEQYF
>TRBV7-8|-|TRBJ2-3
CASSWDLRSTDTQYF
>TRBV6-2/TRBV6-3|-|TRBJ2-7
CASSYSLLGEIYEQYF
>TRBV27|many|TRBJ2-7
CASRPQVTYEQYF
>TRBV7-9|few|TRBJ2-7
CASSLVREGMYEQYF
>TRBV20-1|few|TRBJ1-5
CSANRFDRDHQPQHF
>TRBV11-1|many|TRBJ2-7
CASSLRGTAEQYF
>TRBV30|many|TRBJ1-2
CAWSARVGYGYTF
>TRBV6-2/TRBV6-3|many|TRBJ2-7
CASSSGPNSYEQYF
>TRBV6-1|many|TRBJ2-7
CATTVDVEQYF
>TRBV19|many|TRBJ1-1
CASSIGRGHIMNTEAFF
>TRBV10-2|few|TRBJ1-1
CASSEYGTTEAFF
>TRBV28|many|TRBJ2-5
CASSVQGPWETQYF
>TRBV7-3|many|TRBJ1-1
CASSLQGGSTEAFF
>TRBV11-2|-|TRBJ2-3
CASSPSVDTQYF
>TRBV5-1|-|TRBJ2-7
CASKPGQGAHEQYF
>TRBV2|many|TRBJ2-5
CASSVAVQETQYF
>TRBV12-3/TRBV12-4|many|TRBJ1-2
CASSTIYRGANYGYTF
>TRBV3-1|many|TRBJ2-7
CASSQGQAGYEQYF
>TRBV30|-|TRBJ2-3
CAWSVQGTDTQYF
>TRBV28|many|TRBJ2-5
CASTPLVGFIETQYF
>TRBV7-3|few|TRBJ2-5
CASSLFGGGSQETQYF
>TRBV30|few|TRBJ2-7
CAWSVQGLGYEQYF
>TRBV2|many|TRBJ2-4
CASSEDGMTIKNIQYF
>TRBV2|many|TRBJ2-3
CASGEGTSTDTQYF
>TRBV5-1|many|TRBJ1-1
CASSSKEGEGARLSTEAFF
>TRBV7-9|once|TRBJ2-1
CASSLAGLAGGPGNEQFF
>TRBV2|many|TRBJ2-2
CASKAGELFF